This T cell receptor (beta chain) appears in the sequencing data of a study of blood T cell repertoires in COVID-19. The V end lost 2 bases, the J end lost 1 base, and 8 bases lay between the germline ends. Germline assignment: CDR1 MGHRA and CDR2 YSYEKL. The CDR3 is 14 amino acids. TCRdb's copy holds only in-frame clones and misses some; the assay was immunoSEQ multiplex PCR. This sample carries 440,000 or so clones, about 89% of them seen once, and the ten largest clones take roughly 1.6%. V is TRBV4-1 and J is TRBJ1-2, with D hard to call. The receptor comes from a middle-aged woman with COVID-19, enrolled during active disease. Input material: peripheral blood. This chain's CDR3 is CASSQPGSNYGYTF. CDR3 sequence (DNA): TGCGCCAGCAGCCAACCCGGGAGTAACTATGGCTACACCTTC.